A selection of T cell receptor beta chains follows, all from one sample in a study of blood T cell repertoires in COVID-19. This table comes from immunoSEQ multiplex PCR, and its TCRdb copy is limited to in-frame clones, with some not included. In the table there are fewer than 200,000 clones, 88% of which are singletons. Material for sequencing was PBMCs or T cells enriched from blood (not recorded which). The source is a woman aged 18-35 years who had recovered from COVID-19. Each CDR3 is given with its conserved first and last residue. A D gene is named only where the DNA matches it firmly. Some rows have no size entry. The others give once, few or many, or a class for an expanded clone.

clone_size | j_call | v_call | d_call | cdr3_aa | cdr3_nt
. | TRBJ1-2 | TRBV6-5 | . | CASSYRVEYGYTF | TGTGCCAGCAGCTACCGGGTTGAGTATGGCTACACCTTC
. | TRBJ2-7 | TRBV28 | . | CASSPDREVLGYEQYF | TGTGCCAGCAGCCCCGACAGGGAGGTACTAGGCTACGAGCAGTACTTC
. | TRBJ1-1 | TRBV5-8 | . | CASSLGRIWAGAMNTEAFF | TGTGCCAGCAGCTTGGGGCGTATTTGGGCAGGGGCAATGAACACTGAAGCTTTCTTT
. | TRBJ1-6 | TRBV7-9 | TRBD1 | CASSPTTGVESPLHF | TGTGCCAGCAGCCCGACGACAGGGGTTGAATCACCCCTCCACTTT
. | TRBJ2-7 | TRBV3-1/TRBV3-2 | . | CASSPSGSFIHEQYF | TGTGCCAGCAGCCCCTCGGGAAGCTTTATCCACGAGCAGTACTTC
. | TRBJ1-2 | TRBV14 | TRBD1 | CASSQGGQGINYGYTF | TGTGCCAGCAGCCAAGGCGGACAGGGGATCAACTATGGCTACACCTTC
. | TRBJ1-5 | TRBV3-1/TRBV3-2 | . | CASSQTGINQPQHF | TGTGCCAGCAGCCAAACAGGGATCAATCAGCCCCAGCATTTT
. | TRBJ1-5 | TRBV23-1 | . | CASSQSCPRSGQPQHF | TGCGCCAGCAGTCAATCGTGCCCTCGCTCGGGTCAGCCCCAGCATTTT
. | TRBJ2-7 | TRBV30 | TRBD2 | CAWAGLAASYEQYF | TGTGCCTGGGCGGGACTAGCGGCCTCCTACGAGCAGTACTTC
. | TRBJ2-2 | TRBV7-2 | TRBD2 | CASSLWTSGGASERELFF | TGTGCCAGCAGCCTCTGGACTAGCGGGGGGGCCTCAGAACGGGAGCTGTTTTTT
few | TRBJ2-7 | TRBV7-9 | . | CASSPGGGASFEQYF | TGTGCCAGCAGCCCAGGAGGGGGCGCCTCATTCGAGCAGTACTTC
. | TRBJ1-1 | TRBV5-4 | . | CASSSRDGGTEAFF | TGTGCCAGCAGCTCCCGGGACGGGGGCACTGAAGCTTTCTTT
. | TRBJ2-3 | TRBV2 | TRBD2 | CASSTGGSTDTQYF | TGTGCCAGCAGTACCGGGGGGTCCACAGATACGCAGTATTTT
. | TRBJ1-5 | TRBV5-1 | TRBD1 | CASSLGQGDQPQHF | TGCGCCAGCAGCCTCGGACAGGGGGATCAGCCCCAGCATTTT
. | TRBJ2-3 | TRBV24-1 | TRBD2 | CATSGRGWYSGGEKTDTQYF | TGTGCCACCAGTGGAAGAGGGTGGTATTCCGGGGGGGAGAAAACAGATACGCAGTATTTT